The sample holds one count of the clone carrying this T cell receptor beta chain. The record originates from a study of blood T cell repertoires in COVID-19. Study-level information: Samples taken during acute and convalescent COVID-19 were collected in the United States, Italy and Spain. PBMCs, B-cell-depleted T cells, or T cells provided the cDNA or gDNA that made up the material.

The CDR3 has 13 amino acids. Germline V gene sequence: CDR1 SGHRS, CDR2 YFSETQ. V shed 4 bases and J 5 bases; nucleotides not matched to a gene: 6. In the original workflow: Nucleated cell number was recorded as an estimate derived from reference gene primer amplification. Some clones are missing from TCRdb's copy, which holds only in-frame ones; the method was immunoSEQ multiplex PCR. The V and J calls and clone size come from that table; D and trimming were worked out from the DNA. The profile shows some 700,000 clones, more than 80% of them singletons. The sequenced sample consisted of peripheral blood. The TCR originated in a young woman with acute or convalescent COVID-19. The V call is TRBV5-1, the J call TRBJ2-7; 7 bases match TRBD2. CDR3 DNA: TGCGCCAGCAGCCGTTGGGGGGGAGACGAGCAGTACTTC. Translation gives CASSRWGGDEQYF.